This TCR beta chain was sequenced during a study of a mutant IDH1 vaccine in newly diagnosed glioma. The V gene's germline CDR1 is LGHNA and CDR2 YNFKEQ. This CDR3 contains 16 residues. Between the trimmed V and J ends, which lost 0 bases and 16 bases, there was a span of 24 bases. Generated by immunoSEQ multiplex PCR, the TCRdb table keeps only in-frame clones and is missing some. The table includes some 30,000 clones, 70% to 90% detected once. Sample time point: week 23, last vaccination. It was 300 ug of mutant IDH1 20-mer peptide that made up each vaccine dose, given with topical imiquimod. Details on this clone: The antigen remains undetermined.

The chain couples TRBV4-2 to TRBJ2-2, with a weak D call TRBD2 (5 bases). The receptor's source is a man between 40 and 49 years old with glioma. Here the sequenced sample was PBMCs, taken from a glioma patient whose treatment included an IDH1 peptide vaccine. The CDR3 spells CASSQDLLGTNTGGFF. The CDR3 DNA reads TGTGCCAGCAGCCAAGACCTACTAGGCACGAACACCGGCGGGTTTTTT.